This section outlines one TCR beta chain sequence together with its context. Its specificity is not known. V was cut by 0 bases and J by 5 bases, with 12 bases left in between. This CDR3 has 15 amino acids. Germline lookup yields CDR1 SEHNR and CDR2 FQNEAQ (reference sequence). This entry belongs to a study of graft-versus-host responses after intestinal transplantation. At the level of the study: Once they had received anti-thymocyte globulin induction, all recipients took tacrolimus and steroids for roughly three years.

Study-wide findings and caveats: Detected in recipient marrow were GvH clones, some of which were first observed in ileum or blood.

The starting material, graft tissue, was processed to release intraepithelial and lamina propria lymphocytes. The method was immunoSEQ multiplex PCR; TCRdb's version includes in-frame clones alone and lacks a portion of them. The sample has under 7,500 clones, 80% to 90% seen once. The V call is TRBV7-9, the J call TRBJ2-3; D might be TRBD1 or TRBD2, each matching 5 bases. The TCR comes from a human patient who received an intestinal transplant, so some T cells may come from the graft donor. The sequencing used ileum tissue, collected roughly 300 days after intestinal transplant. For the CDR3, the DNA is TGTGCCAGCAGCTTAGCGGGTTTTGGGGGAGATACGCAGTATTTT. As protein: CASSLAGFGGDTQYF.